The 18 T cell receptor beta chains below were found in one sample sequenced in a study of beta chain features in type 1 diabetes. Since all of the isolated RNA was reverse transcribed, expressed TCRB transcripts were what got sequenced. Profiling relied on immunoSEQ multiplex PCR, and the TCRdb table lists in-frame clones only, not all of them. The sample carries roughly 230,000 clones, roughly a tenth recorded once. Study findings and constraints: Moderately but significantly shorter TCRB CDR3s were found in Type 1 diabetes patients in all four CD4+ subsets.

No cognate antigen is known for these TCRs. The sample was naive CD4+ T cells from blood. These receptor sequences come from a man under 40 with type 1 diabetes.

Regarding this clone: This sample includes further DNA sequences coding for the same CDR3. V gene TRBV2 combines with J gene TRBJ1-2; D possibly corresponds to TRBD1 (5 bases). The V gene lost 4 bases and the J gene lost 2 bases, with 8 bases spanning the gap. The germline V gene encodes CDR1 SNHLY and CDR2 FYNNEI. CDR3 length equals 13 residues. The CDR3 sequence is CASSVQGNYGYTF. CDR3 DNA sequence: TGTGCCAGCAGTGTTCAGGGCAACTATGGCTACACCTTC.

This clone was seen only a few times. V and J are TRBV2 and TRBJ2-5, with D perhaps matching TRBD2 (5 bases). The CDR3 extends over 12 amino acids. Germline values: CDR1 SNHLY, CDR2 FYNNEI. Deletions cut 8 bases from V and 5 bases from J, with 12 bases between. The DNA for the CDR3 is TGTGCCAGCGGCCGGGATTTGGAGACCCAGTACTTC. This encodes CASGRDLETQYF.

V and J are TRBV4-1 and TRBJ2-7; perhaps TRBD1 as D (6 bases). The V end lost 4 bases, the J end lost 1 base, and 14 bases lay between the germline ends. The CDR3 contains 15 residues. Germline values: CDR1 MGHRA, CDR2 YSYEKL. CDR3 coding DNA: TGCGCCAGCAGCCCCGGGACAACAATTTCCTACGAGCAGTACTTC. Protein: CASSPGTTISYEQYF.

The J gene is TRBJ2-3, the V gene TRBV28; the match to TRBD2 covers 8 bases. This CDR3 is built from 14 residues. Germline values: CDR1 MDHEN, CDR2 SYDVKM. V gave up 3 bases and J gave up 7 bases; unmatched junction bases: 6. CDR3 protein: CASSFSGGRNTQYF. The CDR3 DNA reads as TGTGCCAGCAGTTTTTCGGGGGGGAGGAATACGCAGTATTTT.

The chain joins TRBV4-3 to TRBJ2-5; D gene uncertain. The CDR3 sequence is 13 residues long. Trimming pared 1 base from V and 3 bases from J, leaving 6 bases between. Germline lookup yields CDR1 LGHNA and CDR2 YSLEER. CDR3 DNA sequence: TGCGCCAGCAGCCAAGTTTTTAAAGAGACCCAGTACTTC. Translation: CASSQVFKETQYF.

This clone occurred a few times. V usage is TRBV28 and J usage is TRBJ2-2, with D tentatively TRBD2 (7 bases). Per germline, CDR1 MDHEN and CDR2 SYDVKM. This CDR3 contains 14 residues. V gave up 8 bases and J gave up 4 bases, with 14 bases separating them. CDR3 residues: CASWGGPGTGELFF. The CDR3 DNA is TGTGCCAGCTGGGGGGGGCCGGGCACCGGGGAGCTGTTTTTT.

This clone has only a few counts. V and J are TRBV5-1 and TRBJ1-5, with TRBD1 matching 7 bases. J was trimmed by 1 base and V by 4 bases; bases with no gene match: 2. The CDR3 has 14 residues. The V gene's germline CDR1 is SGHRS and CDR2 YFSETQ. CDR3 loop: CASSPGQSNQPQHF. The CDR3 nucleotides are TGCGCCAGCAGCCCGGGACAGAGCAATCAGCCCCAGCATTTT.

The chain has TRBV5-4 and TRBJ2-6; TRBD1 matches at 9 bases. The germline gives CDR1 SGHNT, CDR2 YYREEE (reference sequence). CDR3 size: 19 residues. Trimming removed 3 bases from V and 0 bases from J; junction bases left unmatched: 10. The CDR3 is CASSSPWTGAGSGANVLTF. The CDR3 DNA follows: TGTGCCAGCAGCTCCCCCTGGACAGGGGCAGGCTCTGGGGCCAACGTCCTGACTTTC. The entire variable domain, with the rest obtained from reference TRBV5-4 and TRBJ2-6, is as follows: ETGVTQSPTHLIKTRGQQVTLRCSSQSGHNTVSWYQQALGQGPQFIFQYYREEENGRGNFPPRFSGLQFPNYSSELNVNALELDDSALYLCASSSPWTGAGSGANVLTFGAGSRLTVL.

This clone turned up a few times. The genes are TRBV5-1 and TRBJ2-2; the match to TRBD1 covers 7 bases. V lost 5 bases to trimming and J lost 0 bases; unmatched junction nucleotides: 7. The germline V gene has CDR1 SGHRS and CDR2 YFSETQ. The CDR3 covers 16 residues. CDR3 in DNA: TGCGCCAGCAGTCCCTTACAGGGGTCGAACACCGGGGAGCTGTTTTTT. It codes for CASSPLQGSNTGELFF.

The chain employs TRBV11-3 and TRBJ2-3; D might be TRBD2 (5 bases). The CDR3 runs to 17 residues. Looked up from germline, CDR1 is SGHNT and CDR2 is YENEEA. V shed 2 bases and J shed 4 bases, with 19 bases lying between them. CDR3: CASSLRHATAGADTQYF. The CDR3 DNA reads TGTGCCAGCAGCTTACGGCATGCTACCGCCGGGGCAGATACGCAGTATTTT.

This clone was counted between two and nine times. V usage is TRBV2 and J usage is TRBJ1-4, with 8 positions matching TRBD1. CDR1 and CDR2 from the germline V gene are SNHLY and FYNNEI. V dropped 0 bases and J dropped 5; count of bases not matched to a gene: 11. This CDR3 region has 18 residues. The CDR3 is CASSEAGRLWTGNEKLFF. CDR3 DNA: TGTGCCAGCAGTGAAGCGGGTAGGCTGTGGACAGGGAATGAAAAACTGTTTTTT.

This clone was counted between two and nine times. The chain links TRBV7-2 to TRBJ2-7; possibly TRBD1 for D (6 bases). CDR3 length: 14 amino acids. CDR1 is SGHTA and CDR2 is FQGNSA in the germline V gene. V was pared by 5 bases and J by 7 bases, with 18 bases between. CDR3 in DNA: TGTGCCAGCAGCATAGAACCGGGACAACTTGAGCAGTACTTC. It codes for CASSIEPGQLEQYF.

This rearrangement joins TRBV7-3 to TRBJ2-7; 7 nucleotides line up with TRBD2. With V trimmed by 6 bases and J by 1 base, 9 bases remained unmatched. The CDR3 extends over 15 amino acids. The germline V gene has CDR1 SGHTA and CDR2 FQGTGA. The CDR3 sequence: CASSFSGGSSYEQYF. CDR3 bases: TGTGCCAGCAGTTTCTCGGGAGGCTCATCCTACGAGCAGTACTTC.

This clone was counted only a few times. The chain recombines TRBV18 with TRBJ2-7; perhaps TRBD2 as D (7 bases). Trimming shortened V by 4 bases and J by 2 bases, and 15 bases separated the two germline ends. The CDR3 is 15 residues long. In germline, CDR1 is KGHSH, CDR2 LQKENI. The CDR3 protein is CASSQGGTTTYEQYF. The CDR3, as DNA: TGTGCCAGCTCACAGGGAGGGACAACCACCTACGAGCAGTACTTC.

The rearrangement uses TRBV7-9 and TRBJ1-4; 9 bases fit TRBD1. The V gene's germline CDR1 is SEHNR and CDR2 FQNEAQ (reference sequence). The J segment lost 11 bases and the V segment lost 5 bases, leaving 3 bases of the junction unmatched. The CDR3 is 12 residues long. CDR3 nucleotides: TGTGCCAGCAGCCTAGGACAGGGGAAACTGTTTTTT. Amino acid sequence: CASSLGQGKLFF.

This rearrangement joins TRBV2 to TRBJ2-5; TRBD1 aligns across 8 bases. Germline-derived CDR1 and CDR2 are SNHLY and FYNNEI. CDR3 length equals 14 residues. V was pared by 6 bases and J by 0 bases, with 3 bases of the junction left unmatched. CDR3 loop: CASSEQGDQETQYF. DNA of the CDR3: TGTGCCAGCAGCGAACAGGGGGACCAAGAGACCCAGTACTTC. Variable domain in full (rest from reference TRBV2 and TRBJ2-5): EPEVTQTPSHQVTQMGQEVILRCVPISNHLYFYWYRQILGQKVEFLVSFYNNEISEKSEIFDDQFSVERPDGSNFTLKIRSTKLEDSAMYFCASSEQGDQETQYFGPGTRLLVL.

This sequence joins TRBV7-3 and TRBJ2-5, with D possibly matching TRBD1 (5 bases). Germline assignment: CDR1 SGHTA and CDR2 FQGTGA. The V and J ends lost 5 bases and 4 bases respectively, with 17 bases between them. This CDR3 has 15 residues. The CDR3 is CASSPTRAGLETQYF. The CDR3 DNA reads as TGTGCCAGCAGCCCAACCCGGGCAGGGTTAGAGACCCAGTACTTC.

The chain combines TRBV9 with TRBJ2-3, with 8 bases aligning to TRBD1. Trimming removed 4 bases from V and 0 bases from J; junction bases left unmatched: 4. The CDR3 contains 15 residues. CDR1 and CDR2 from the germline V gene are SGDLS and YYNGEE. The CDR3 reads CASSLTGGSTDTQYF. The CDR3 DNA reads as TGTGCCAGCAGCTTAACAGGGGGGAGCACAGATACGCAGTATTTT.